The next 10 T cell receptor beta chains were all read from a single sample in a study of tumor-infiltrating lymphocytes in localized non-small cell lung cancer. Measured with immunoSEQ multiplex PCR; TCRdb has only the in-frame clones, and not every one. The table has 20,000 to 25,000 clones, roughly two thirds seen once; the top ten hold 5.4%. Input material: lung tumor tissue. These receptors were obtained from a human donor with non-small cell lung cancer.

The rearrangement joins TRBV5-1 to TRBJ1-2; D is ambiguous. CDR3 length equals 14 residues. Germline V gives CDR1 SGHRS, CDR2 YFSETQ. The V and J ends lost 0 bases and 4 bases respectively, with 10 bases between them. CDR3 amino acids: CASSLDGSLYGYTF. CDR3 nucleotides: TGCGCCAGCAGCTTGGACGGCAGTCTCTATGGCTACACCTTC.

The J gene is TRBJ1-2, the V gene TRBV7-2; D gene unclear. The CDR3 consists of 13 residues. Trimming removed 5 bases from V and 4 bases from J, with 11 bases in between. Germline V lookup: CDR1 SGHTA, CDR2 FQGNSA. CDR3 loop: CASSAPGIYGYTF. CDR3 in DNA: TGTGCCAGCAGCGCACCCGGGATCTATGGCTACACCTTC. Supplemented by reference TRBV7-2 and TRBJ1-2, the full variable domain reads GAGVSQSPSNKVTEKGKDVELRCDPISGHTALYWYRQSLGQGLEFLIYFQGNSAPDKSGLPSDRFSAERTGGSVSTLTIQRTQQEDSAVYLCASSAPGIYGYTFGSGTRLTVV.

V usage is TRBV6-1 and J usage is TRBJ2-2, with D uncertain. The length of the CDR3 is 12 residues. Germline values: CDR1 MNHNS, CDR2 SASEGT. V lost 5 bases and J 6 bases, leaving 7 bases between the germline ends. CDR3 in DNA: TGTGCCAGCAGTTTCGCCGCCGGGGAGCTGTTTTTT. This codes for CASSFAAGELFF.

The rearrangement links TRBV29-1 to TRBJ2-7; D may be TRBD2 (7 bases). This CDR3 spans 13 amino acids. The V end lost 7 bases, the J end lost 4 bases, and 17 bases lay between the germline ends. Germline V gives CDR1 SQVTM, CDR2 ANQGSEA. The CDR3 region has the DNA TGCAGCGCCAGACCAGCGGGACAATACGAGCAGTACTTC. It yields the protein CSARPAGQYEQYF.

The V gene is TRBV9, the J gene TRBJ2-5, with 8 positions matching TRBD2. With 1 base clipped from V and 4 bases from J, the junction kept 6 bases outside the gene matches. Germline values: CDR1 SGDLS, CDR2 YYNGEE. The CDR3 has 15 amino acids. CDR3 coding DNA: TGTGCCAGCAGCGTAAGCAGCGGGGGCCCAGAGACCCAGTACTTC. This gives the protein CASSVSSGGPETQYF.

This chain joins TRBV7-9 and TRBJ2-1; 8 nucleotides align to TRBD2. CDR1 and CDR2 from the germline V gene are SEHNR and FQNEAQ (reference sequence). V shed 7 bases and J 4 bases; nucleotides not matched to a gene: 9. The CDR3 runs 15 residues. The CDR3 loop is CASNPTSGLYNEQFF. The CDR3 nucleotides read TGTGCCAGCAACCCAACTAGCGGCCTTTACAATGAGCAGTTCTTC.

This chain joins TRBV9 and TRBJ2-7; D might be TRBD2 (6 bases). Germline CDR1 and CDR2: SGDLS and YYNGEE. Between the trimmed V and J ends, which lost 0 bases and 7 bases, there was a span of 14 bases. The CDR3 contains 14 residues. Here the CDR3 reads CASSVDPGAGEQYF. In DNA, the CDR3 is TGTGCCAGCAGCGTAGATCCGGGAGCTGGAGAGCAGTACTTC.

The chain joins TRBV5-1 to TRBJ2-3, with D uncertain. Trimming stripped 2 bases from V and 6 bases from J, with 13 bases between. This CDR3 has 14 amino acids. Per germline, CDR1 SGHRS and CDR2 YFSETQ. CDR3 region: CASSFTDEGDTQYF. CDR3 DNA: TGCGCCAGCAGCTTTACAGACGAAGGCGATACGCAGTATTTT.

The rearrangement joins TRBV11-2 to TRBJ1-3, with D maybe TRBD1 (5 bases). Trimming took 3 bases from V and 2 from J, leaving 14 bases between them. Germline CDR1 and CDR2: SGHAT and FQNNGV. This CDR3 region has 16 residues. The CDR3 DNA sequence: TGTGCCAGCAGCTTCTCAGGGTCCGGCCCTGGAAACACCATATATTTT. Protein sequence: CASSFSGSGPGNTIYF.

This chain uses TRBV10-2 with TRBJ2-7; 7 nucleotides match TRBD1. Germline V gives CDR1 WSHSY, CDR2 SAAADI. CDR3 size: 13 residues. Germline trimming cut 6 bases from V and 5 bases from J; bases unmatched to any gene: 7. The CDR3 loop is CASRGQSRDEQYF. DNA of the CDR3: TGCGCCAGCAGGGGACAGTCTCGGGACGAGCAGTACTTC.